The clone carrying this T cell receptor beta chain was seen at least ten times. V was pared by 3 bases and J by 2 bases, with 9 bases between. Germline CDR1 is SSHAT and CDR2 is FNYEAQ (reference sequence). The CDR3 has 14 residues. This sample was included in a study of T-cell memory formation after mild COVID-19. TCRdb re-called the 5' RACE reads through MiXCR, storing one row per CDR3 protein. The sample shows around 320,000 distinct CDR3 sequences, approximately 20% of them seen only once. This sequence joins TRBV7-7 and TRBJ2-3, with a weak D call TRBD2 (6 bases). Material for sequencing was PBMCs or a T cell subset sorted from them (not recorded which). This receptor was identified in a man younger than 35 who had mild COVID-19 (a few samples of this study predate the infection). Cell type and time point are not known. The CDR3 region is CASSFGGNTDTQYF. The CDR3 DNA sequence: TGTGCCAGCAGCTTTGGGGGGAACACAGATACGCAGTATTTT.